The entry that follows covers one TCR beta chain sequence. Its antigen is currently unknown. Looked up from germline, CDR1 is SNHLY and CDR2 is FYNNEI. There are 13 residues in the CDR3. V gave up 1 base and J gave up 7 bases, with 10 bases separating them. This sample is drawn from a study of shared clonotypes between healthy human individuals. Study-wide background: The study enrolled a couple of women and a few men aged 18 to 49. Notes on the study in general: Memory subsets generally showed lower estimated richness than naive subsets. What limited the represented genetic and exposure-history diversity was the small number of donors.

Roughly 210 ng DNA, tens of thousands of T cell genomes, went into each sorted-subset replicate PCR. TCRdb keeps only in-frame clones here, not all; method: immunoSEQ multiplex PCR. This table has some 980,000 clones, less than 85% appearing once. The sequenced sample consisted of memory CD4+ T cells sorted from blood. Subset noted: CD45RA-negative fraction. This rearrangement joins TRBV2 to TRBJ1-2; no definite D call. This sequence originates from a man between 18 and 35 years old in good health. CDR3: CASSEGQRSGYTF. The DNA for the CDR3 is TGTGCCAGCAGTGAAGGGCAGAGGAGTGGCTACACCTTC.